Included here is one T cell receptor (beta chain) sequence, with context. Its antigen remains unidentified. This entry comes from a study of shared clonotypes between healthy human individuals. Germline lookup yields CDR1 MNHEY and CDR2 SMNVEV (reference sequence). The V end lost 8 bases, the J end lost 8 bases, and 16 bases lay between the germline ends. The CDR3 consists of 13 residues. The study, taken as a whole, reports: It was the non-shared clonotypes that had lower generation probabilities than clonotypes shared by all four donors. What naive subsets generally showed was a larger estimated richness than memory subsets showed. Shared clonotypes: about 5.3% naive CD4, about 3.5% naive CD8, less than 2.5% memory CD4, 0.4% to 0.5% memory CD8.

Only in-frame clones appear in the TCRdb table, and some are missing; sequencing was by immunoSEQ multiplex PCR. The sample shows some 2,100,000 clones, under 95% of them seen only once. Naivety among CD8 cells was defined by CD45RO negativity and positive CCR7 selection, thereby excluding terminally differentiated effector memory CD45RA+ cells. Study donors comprised healthy, HIV-negative adults devoid of recent acute infection or vaccination. The receptor was isolated from a man in his late teens or twenties in good health. Some clones in this sample may be carry-over from other donors' samples. The material sequenced was naive CD8+ T cells from PBMCs. This sequence joins TRBV27 and TRBJ2-1; the D is unclear. CDR3 sequence: CASRPLSWDEQFF. The DNA of the CDR3 is TGTGCCAGCCGCCCCTTAAGCTGGGATGAGCAGTTCTTC.